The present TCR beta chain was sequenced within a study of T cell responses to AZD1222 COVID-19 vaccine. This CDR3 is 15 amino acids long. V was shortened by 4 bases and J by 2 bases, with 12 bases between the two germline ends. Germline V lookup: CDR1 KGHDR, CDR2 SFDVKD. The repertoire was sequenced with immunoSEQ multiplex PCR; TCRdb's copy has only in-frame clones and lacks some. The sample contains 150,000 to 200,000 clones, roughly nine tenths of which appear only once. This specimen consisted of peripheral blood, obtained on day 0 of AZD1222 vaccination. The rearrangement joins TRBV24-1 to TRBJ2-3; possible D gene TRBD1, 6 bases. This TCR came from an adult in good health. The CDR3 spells CATSDPDRNTDTQYF. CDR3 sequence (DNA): TGTGCCACCAGTGACCCGGACAGAAACACAGATACGCAGTATTTT.